The clone carrying this T cell receptor (beta chain) appeared many times. What it binds is not known. Germline V gene lookup returns CDR1 SGHDN and CDR2 FVKESK. The CDR3 sequence is 15 residues long. Trimming took off 3 bases at V and 5 bases at J, with 16 bases between the two ends. Template switching added a universal primer binding site, and final cDNA carried unique molecular identifiers. TCRdb re-called the 5' RACE reads with MiXCR, one entry per CDR3 protein. The data show around 670,000 distinct CDR3 sequences, less than 7% seen once. Only healthy Caucasians were enrolled as donors. The data were taken from a study of identical twins. Study results and caveats: Invariant T cells like MAIT and iNKT could partly confound the zero-insertion analyses.

The sequence derives from a young man in good health. V gene TRBV14 combines with J gene TRBJ1-2, with D maybe TRBD1 (5 bases). The specimen sequenced was naive T cells sorted from blood. CDR3 bases: TGTGCCAGCAGCCAGGGGTTCGGGACCCATTATGGCTACACCTTC. Protein sequence: CASSQGFGTHYGYTF.